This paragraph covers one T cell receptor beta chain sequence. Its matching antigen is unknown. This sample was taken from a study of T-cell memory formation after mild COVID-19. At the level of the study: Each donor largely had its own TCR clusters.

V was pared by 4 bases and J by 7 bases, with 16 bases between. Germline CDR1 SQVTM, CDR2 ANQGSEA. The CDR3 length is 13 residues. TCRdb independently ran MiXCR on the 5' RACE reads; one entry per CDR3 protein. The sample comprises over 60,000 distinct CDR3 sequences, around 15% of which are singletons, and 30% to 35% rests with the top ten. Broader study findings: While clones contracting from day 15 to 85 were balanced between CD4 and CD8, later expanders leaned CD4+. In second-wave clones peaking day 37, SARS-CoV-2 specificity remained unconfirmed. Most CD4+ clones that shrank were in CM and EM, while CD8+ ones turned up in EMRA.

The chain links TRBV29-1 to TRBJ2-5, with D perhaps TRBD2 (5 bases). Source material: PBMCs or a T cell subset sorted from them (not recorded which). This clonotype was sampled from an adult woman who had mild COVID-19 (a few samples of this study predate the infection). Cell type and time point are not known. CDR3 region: CSVGSEGPWTQYF. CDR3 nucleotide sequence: TGCAGCGTTGGGTCTGAGGGTCCGTGGACCCAGTACTTC.